This T cell receptor beta chain comes out of a study of T cell responses to AZD1222 COVID-19 vaccine. Study summary: Both about-4-week and about-12-week second-dose recipients were combined. Study outcomes and limitations: Spike-wide coverage was observed for vaccine-associated CD4 TCRs, with dominant responses at 160-218 and 743-854. Baseline seropositivity characterized only a handful of AZD1222 recipients. A mostly white British donor set with more females was recruited, and clonal diversity was possibly underestimated.

CDR3 length: 14 amino acids. Trimming left V 3 bases short and J 0 bases short, with 9 bases between. Per germline, CDR1 GTSNPN and CDR2 SVGIG (reference sequence). This table comes from immunoSEQ multiplex PCR, and its TCRdb copy is limited to in-frame clones, with some not included. The profile shows over 100,000 clones, 86% of them singletons. A word on this clone: Antigen specificity is unknown.

V and J are TRBV30 and TRBJ1-5; the D is unclear. This clonotype originated in an adult in good health. The sample here was peripheral blood, taken on day 0 of AZD1222 vaccination. CDR3 amino acids: CAWSLTGSNQPQHF. CDR3 nucleotide sequence: TGTGCCTGGAGCTTGACGGGTAGCAATCAGCCCCAGCATTTT.